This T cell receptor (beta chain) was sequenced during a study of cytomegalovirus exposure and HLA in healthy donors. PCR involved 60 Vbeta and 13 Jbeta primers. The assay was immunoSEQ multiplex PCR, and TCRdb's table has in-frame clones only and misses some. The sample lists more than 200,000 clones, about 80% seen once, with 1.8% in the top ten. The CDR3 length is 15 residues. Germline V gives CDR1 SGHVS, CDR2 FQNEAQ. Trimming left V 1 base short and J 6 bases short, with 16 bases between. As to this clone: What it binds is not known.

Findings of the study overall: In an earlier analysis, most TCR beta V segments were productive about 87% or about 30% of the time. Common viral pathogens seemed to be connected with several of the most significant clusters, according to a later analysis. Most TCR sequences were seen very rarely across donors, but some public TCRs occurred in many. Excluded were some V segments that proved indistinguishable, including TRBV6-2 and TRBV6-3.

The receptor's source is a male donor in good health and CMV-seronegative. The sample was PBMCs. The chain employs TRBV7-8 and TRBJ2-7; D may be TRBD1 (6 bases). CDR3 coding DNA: TGTGCCAGCAGCTTAGAGGGAGCAGGGGTTGCCGAGCAGTACTTC. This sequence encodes CASSLEGAGVAEQYF.